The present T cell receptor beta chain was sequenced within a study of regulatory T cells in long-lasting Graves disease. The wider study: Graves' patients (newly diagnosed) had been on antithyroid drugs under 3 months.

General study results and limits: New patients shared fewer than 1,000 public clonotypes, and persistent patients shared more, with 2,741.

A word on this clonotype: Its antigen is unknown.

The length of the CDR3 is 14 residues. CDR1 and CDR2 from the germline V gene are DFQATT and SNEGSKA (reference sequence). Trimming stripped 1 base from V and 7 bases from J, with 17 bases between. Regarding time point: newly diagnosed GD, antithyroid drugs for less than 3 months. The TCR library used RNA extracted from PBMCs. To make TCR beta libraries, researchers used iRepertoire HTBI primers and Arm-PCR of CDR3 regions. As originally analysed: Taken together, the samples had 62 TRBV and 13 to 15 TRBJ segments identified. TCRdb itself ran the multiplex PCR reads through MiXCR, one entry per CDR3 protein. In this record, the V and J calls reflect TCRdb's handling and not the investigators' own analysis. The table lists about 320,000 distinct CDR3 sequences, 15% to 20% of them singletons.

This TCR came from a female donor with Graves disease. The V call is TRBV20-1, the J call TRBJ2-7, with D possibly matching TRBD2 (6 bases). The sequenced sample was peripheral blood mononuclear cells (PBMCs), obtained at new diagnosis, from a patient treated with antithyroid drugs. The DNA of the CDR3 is TGCAGTGCTAGAGGTTCGGACTACTACAATGAGCAGTACTTC. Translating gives CSARGSDYYNEQYF.